The rows below give T cell receptor beta chains drawn from one sample of a study of T cells in Graves' hyperthyroidism and ophthalmopathy. TCRdb processed the multiplex PCR reads anew with MiXCR; each CDR3 protein has one entry. Seen here are about 700,000 distinct CDR3 sequences, around 13% observed once, and the top ten hold approximately 10%. Specimen: blood. Source of these receptors: a woman aged 18-29 years with Graves' hyperthyroidism. Both conserved end residues are part of each CDR3. D genes are given only for firm matches. Clone size is not always given. Where it is, it says once, few, many or a class for expanded clones.

d_call,v_call,j_call,clone_size,cdr3_nt,cdr3_aa
NA,TRBV27,TRBJ2-7,few,TGTGCCACCGGCCGACCCTACGAGCAGTACTTC,CATGRPYEQYF
TRBD2,TRBV10-3,TRBJ2-7,NA,TGTGCCACCCTCGGGGCGGGAGCGTTGGACGAGCAGTACTTC,CATLGAGALDEQYF
NA,TRBV3-1,TRBJ2-7,NA,TGTGCCAGCAGCCAAGATCGGGTCGCTAGGCAGTACTTC,CASSQDRVARQYF
TRBD1,TRBV28,TRBJ1-2,many,TGTGCCAGCAGTTCCGCCGGGACAGGCTCGGGCGGCTACACCTTC,CASSSAGTGSGGYTF
TRBD2,TRBV5-4,TRBJ2-7,few,TGTGCCAGCAGCTTGGGACTAGCGGGAGGACGACTTGAGCAGTACTTC,CASSLGLAGGRLEQYF
TRBD2,TRBV7-9,TRBJ2-7,few,TGTGCCAGCAGCCCGACAGCGGGATTGTCCTACGAGCAGTACTTC,CASSPTAGLSYEQYF
NA,TRBV19,TRBJ1-1,few,TGTGCCAGTAGCAAATCGGGCGGGGGCACTGAAGCTTTCTTT,CASSKSGGGTEAFF
NA,TRBV7-9,TRBJ2-5,many,TGTGCCAGCAGCACCCCCGGGGAAGAGACCCAGTACTTC,CASSTPGEETQYF
NA,TRBV20-1,TRBJ1-5,few,TGCAGTGCTAGGGCTAGCGGACCTTCCAATCAGCCCCAGCATTTT,CSARASGPSNQPQHF
TRBD2,TRBV13,TRBJ2-7,many,TGTGCCAGCAGCCGACTAGCGGAAACCTACGAGCAGTACTTC,CASSRLAETYEQYF
TRBD1,TRBV19,TRBJ1-5,few,TGTGCCAGTAGTATAGATACAGGGGATAGCAATCAGCCCCAGCATTTT,CASSIDTGDSNQPQHF
NA,TRBV30,TRBJ2-7,many,TGTGCCTGGAGAGCCGATCGGAGCTACGAGCAGTACTTC,CAWRADRSYEQYF
NA,TRBV29-1,TRBJ2-3,NA,TGCAGCGTTGATTATTTCACAGATACGCAGTATTTT,CSVDYFTDTQYF
NA,TRBV18,TRBJ2-7,many,TGTGCCAGCTCACCCTACGAGGGTGAGCAGTACTTC,CASSPYEGEQYF
NA,TRBV6-5,TRBJ1-6,NA,TGTGCCAGCAGTTACTTACGAGACGGACATTCACCCCTCCACTTT,CASSYLRDGHSPLHF
NA,TRBV20-1,TRBJ1-4,many,TGCAGTGCCGAATTTACTGAAAAACTGTTTTTT,CSAEFTEKLFF
NA,TRBV9,TRBJ1-5,NA,TGTGCCAGCAGCCCCGGGGGGGCTAGCAATCAGCCCCAGCATTTT,CASSPGGASNQPQHF
TRBD2,TRBV2,TRBJ2-7,many,TGTGCCAGCAGTTCCCAACTAGCGCTCTCCTACGAGCAGTACTTC,CASSSQLALSYEQYF
TRBD1,TRBV20-1,TRBJ2-6,NA,TGCAGTGCTAGAGTACCCTGGACAGGAGTTCCCGAGGGGGCCAACGTCCTGACTTTC,CSARVPWTGVPEGANVLTF
NA,TRBV19,TRBJ2-2,NA,TGTGCCAGTAGTTCCCGGTTGGGGCTGAACGCCGGGGAGCTGTTTTTT,CASSSRLGLNAGELFF
NA,TRBV20-1,TRBJ2-7,many,TGCAGTGCCTCCGGGACTCGTTACGAGCAGTACTTC,CSASGTRYEQYF
NA,TRBV19,TRBJ1-6,few,TGTGCCAGTGGGCAGGGAAGATCACCCCTCCACTTT,CASGQGRSPLHF
NA,TRBV7-6,TRBJ2-5,many,TGTGCCAGCAGCTTTAGACTTGCCACGCAGGGACAAGAGACCCAGTACTTC,CASSFRLATQGQETQYF
NA,TRBV6-1,TRBJ2-1,NA,TGTGCCCTCTACCGGGACACAAACAATGAGCAGTTCTTC,CALYRDTNNEQFF
NA,TRBV3-1,TRBJ2-7,many,TGTGCCAGCAGCCCCTCCTTGTGGGTCGAGGGGTTCTACGAGCAGTACTTC,CASSPSLWVEGFYEQYF
TRBD1,TRBV20-1,TRBJ2-7,many,TGCAGTGCTAGTAGAGACAGGGGAACGTACGAGCAGTACTTC,CSASRDRGTYEQYF
NA,TRBV6-2/TRBV6-3,TRBJ2-7,many,TGTGCCAGCAGTTACTCGACTGTCGGCTACACAACATTCTACGAGCAGTACTTC,CASSYSTVGYTTFYEQYF
NA,TRBV28,TRBJ2-5,few,TGTGCCAGCAGTTTCTGGACAAGGAGGGGGAGAGAGACCCAGTACTTC,CASSFWTRRGRETQYF
NA,TRBV4-2,TRBJ2-1,few,TGTGCCAGCAGCCCCCTAATTGCGAGCGGCACCTACAATGAGCAGTTCTTC,CASSPLIASGTYNEQFF
NA,TRBV2,TRBJ2-2,NA,TGTGCCAGCAGTGAATATCGTGTAGGGAACACCGGGGAGCTGTTTTTT,CASSEYRVGNTGELFF
NA,TRBV30,TRBJ1-2,many,TGTGCCTGGAGTTCAGACAGGAGGGGGAACTATGGCTACACCTTC,CAWSSDRRGNYGYTF
NA,TRBV25-1,TRBJ2-7,NA,TGTGCCACGAAGGAGTGGGGGAACAGAGCCTACGAGCAGTACTTC,CATKEWGNRAYEQYF
NA,TRBV2,TRBJ2-3,NA,TGTGCCAGCAGTGAAGCGGGGACTTCAGGTGCAGATACGCAGTATTTT,CASSEAGTSGADTQYF
NA,TRBV5-5,TRBJ1-1,NA,TGTGCCAGCAGCTTCCTTCCCCGACAGGAGAACACTGAAGCTTTCTTT,CASSFLPRQENTEAFF
NA,TRBV7-8,TRBJ2-5,many,TGTGCCAGCACCACCTACCTGGGACAACAGGAGACCCAGTACTTC,CASTTYLGQQETQYF
TRBD2,TRBV5-6,TRBJ2-1,many,TGTGCCAGCAGCTTCCTTAGCGGGAGGGGTTACAATGAGCAGTTCTTC,CASSFLSGRGYNEQFF
NA,TRBV7-9,TRBJ1-2,few,TGTGCCAGCACCGCGGACCCTCCGGGTGGCTACACCTTC,CASTADPPGGYTF
TRBD2,TRBV4-1,TRBJ2-1,few,TGCGCCAGCAGCCAGGGACTAGCGGGAGGCGAAGCCCGGAATGAGCAGTTCTTC,CASSQGLAGGEARNEQFF
TRBD2,TRBV20-1,TRBJ2-7,few,TGCAGTGCTAGAGGGACTAGCGGGCGGACGGCACTCTACGAGCAGTACTTC,CSARGTSGRTALYEQYF